One sample yielded the 26 T cell receptor beta chains listed below, sequenced in a study of T-cell reconstitution after alpha-beta-depleted transplantation in children. A library of TCRbeta sequences, prepared with unique molecular identifiers, was generated. TCRdb reprocessed the PCR reads via MiXCR and lists one record per CDR3 protein. Of over 400,000 distinct CDR3 sequences listed, approximately 12% are singletons. The sequencing used PBMCs from the stem cell graft donor, collected from the stem cell graft. The source is a human donor who donated a stem cell graft to a child with combined immunodeficiency.

This clonotype was observed a single time. This chain joins TRBV12-3 or TRBV12-4 and TRBJ1-2, with D possibly matching TRBD1 (5 bases). The CDR3 is 15 amino acids. Trimming stripped 2 bases from V and 4 bases from J, with 14 bases between. The CDR3 DNA sequence: TGTGCCAGCAGTTTACTGGCAGGGCAAGGCTATGGCTACACCTTC. Its protein is CASSLLAGQGYGYTF.

The rearrangement uses TRBV6-1 and TRBJ2-7; D is uncertain. Germline CDR1 reads MNHNS; CDR2 reads SASEGT. The CDR3 has 14 residues. V lost 7 bases, J lost 4 bases, and 17 bases lay in between. The DNA of the CDR3 is TGTGCCAGCACCCCTGACGTTTCTGGTTACGAGCAGTACTTC. Residues: CASTPDVSGYEQYF.

V and J are TRBV12-3 or TRBV12-4 and TRBJ1-5; unclear D gene. This CDR3 comprises 15 residues. Trimming shortened V by 4 bases and J by 8 bases, and 18 bases separated the two germline ends. In DNA, the CDR3 is TGTGCCAGCAGTTCCGGGCCCATGGCAGTCAAGCCCCAGCATTTT. This translates into CASSSGPMAVKPQHF.

This clonotype occurred a few times. V and J are TRBV7-2 and TRBJ2-1; maybe TRBD1 (7 bases). The germline CDR1 and CDR2 sequences are SGHTA and FQGNSA. V gave up 5 bases and J gave up 4 bases, with 15 bases separating them. This CDR3 spans 15 amino acids. The DNA for the CDR3 is TGTGCCAGCAGCGGAGGGGGGACAGTTTACAATGAGCAGTTCTTC. As protein: CASSGGGTVYNEQFF.

In its sample, this clonotype was seen many times. The chain couples TRBV4-3 to TRBJ2-7; D is possibly TRBD2 (5 bases). The length of the CDR3 is 14 residues. Trimming left V 0 bases short and J 4 bases short, with 10 bases between. Germline lookup yields CDR1 LGHNA and CDR2 YSLEER. The CDR3 reads CASSQDPGFYEQYF. CDR3 nucleotides: TGCGCCAGCAGCCAAGATCCGGGATTTTACGAGCAGTACTTC.

This clonotype has a handful of counts. V and J are TRBV24-1 and TRBJ2-3, with D perhaps TRBD1 or TRBD2 (5 bases each). Looked up from germline, CDR1 is KGHDR and CDR2 is SFDVKD. V was cut by 5 bases and J by 2 bases, with 16 bases left in between. The CDR3 extends over 16 amino acids. CDR3 nucleotides: TGTGCCACCAGTGGCAGTCAGGGAGCCTACACAGATACGCAGTATTTT. It encodes CATSGSQGAYTDTQYF.

There are a few counts of this clonotype. The chain links TRBV25-1 to TRBJ1-4; D gene uncertain. Per the germline V gene, CDR1 is MGHDK and CDR2 is SYGVNS. V was cut by 3 bases and J by 0 bases, with 20 bases left in between. The length of the CDR3 is 19 residues. The CDR3 sequence: CASSERGKGASATNEKLFF. The CDR3 DNA reads TGTGCCAGCAGTGAGAGAGGAAAAGGAGCCTCCGCAACTAATGAAAAACTGTTTTTT.

The V call is TRBV4-3, the J call TRBJ2-3; 7 bases are a match to TRBD2. The trim removed 4 bases at V and 3 bases at J, leaving 7 bases unmatched. CDR1 and CDR2 from the germline V gene are LGHNA and YSLEER. CDR3 length: 15 amino acids. The CDR3 spells CASSREASGTDTQYF. CDR3 nucleotide sequence: TGCGCCAGCAGCCGGGAGGCTAGCGGTACAGATACGCAGTATTTT.

Ten or more counts support this clonotype. Germline and junction disagree at one end, which may indicate a read error. The chain carries TRBV18 and TRBJ2-1; 9 nucleotides align to TRBD2. The CDR3 length is 15 residues. The germline V gene encodes CDR1 KGHSH and CDR2 LQKENI. In DNA, the CDR3 is TGCGCCAGCAGTCCAGCGGGAGGCTCCTACAATGAGCAGTTCTTC. This encodes CASSPAGGSYNEQFF.

This clonotype was seen more than once but under ten times. V usage is TRBV12-3 or TRBV12-4 and J usage is TRBJ2-3; a possible D gene is TRBD2 (7 bases). With 7 bases removed from V and 3 bases from J, the gap between germline ends came to 20 bases. The CDR3 is 16 amino acids. The CDR3 sequence is CASNRLPGGRTDTQYF. The CDR3 DNA reads TGTGCCAGCAATCGACTCCCGGGGGGCAGAACAGATACGCAGTATTTT.

The table lists this clonotype with a few counts. V gene TRBV7-2 combines with J gene TRBJ2-7; possible D gene TRBD1, 7 bases. The CDR3 is made up of 15 amino acids. The ends were cut back, 4 bases at V and 4 bases at J, with 17 bases in the middle. The germline V gene encodes CDR1 SGHTA and CDR2 FQGNSA. The CDR3 DNA is TGTGCCAGCAGCTCTGTACAGGGGAGGATTTACGAGCAGTACTTC. Translated: CASSSVQGRIYEQYF.

This clonotype has just a few counts. The V gene is TRBV7-2, the J gene TRBJ2-2, with TRBD1 identical over 7 bases. The germline V gene encodes CDR1 SGHTA and CDR2 FQGNSA. Trimming took 1 base from V and 4 from J; bases not matched to a gene: 0. The CDR3 consists of 14 residues. The CDR3 loop is CASSLGTGTGELFF. CDR3 nucleotide sequence: TGTGCCAGCAGCTTAGGGACAGGCACCGGGGAGCTGTTTTTT.

This clonotype has only a few counts. The chain joins TRBV29-1 to TRBJ2-3; D is possibly TRBD2 (6 bases). Deletions cut 7 bases from V and 6 bases from J, with 11 bases between. The length of the CDR3 is 11 residues. Germline V gives CDR1 SQVTM, CDR2 ANQGSEA. CDR3 residues: CSAAGPDTQYF. The CDR3 nucleotides read TGCAGCGCCGCGGGGCCCGATACGCAGTATTTT.

The chain links TRBV24-1 to TRBJ2-1, with 11 bases lining up with TRBD2. The J segment lost 7 bases and the V segment lost 4 bases, leaving 8 bases of the junction unmatched. From germline, CDR1 is KGHDR and CDR2 SFDVKD. CDR3 size: 16 residues. CDR3 residues: CATSDLLAGEGNEQFF. The DNA for the CDR3 is TGTGCCACCAGTGACTTACTAGCGGGGGAAGGTAATGAGCAGTTCTTC.

This chain uses TRBV4-1 with TRBJ2-3, with D unresolved. In germline, CDR1 is MGHRA, CDR2 YSYEKL. CDR3 length equals 15 residues. With 0 bases removed from V and 2 bases from J, the gap between germline ends came to 9 bases. The CDR3 coding sequence is TGCGCCAGCAGCCAAGATGCCGCGGCCACAGATACGCAGTATTTT. Translation gives CASSQDAAATDTQYF.

The V call is TRBV12-3 or TRBV12-4, the J call TRBJ2-1, with TRBD1 as a possible D gene (6 bases). The CDR3 totals 14 residues. Trimming removed 5 bases at V and 10 bases at J, with 18 bases between. This CDR3 reads CASSRAGVLSEQFF. Here the CDR3 DNA reads TGTGCCAGCAGTCGGGCAGGGGTCTTGAGCGAGCAGTTCTTC.

At least ten counts were recorded for this clonotype. The chain carries TRBV5-1 and TRBJ1-6; unclear D gene. Trimming removed 5 bases from V and 0 bases from J, with 6 bases in between. CDR3 length: 14 amino acids. Per germline, CDR1 SGHRS and CDR2 YFSETQ. The CDR3 reads CASRESSYNSPLHF. The CDR3 nucleotides are TGCGCCAGCAGGGAGAGCTCCTATAATTCACCCCTCCACTTT.

This clonotype was counted many times. The rearrangement uses TRBV28 and TRBJ2-7, with D tentatively TRBD2 (7 bases). With 1 base removed from V and 5 bases from J, the gap between germline ends came to 18 bases. This CDR3 has 16 residues. Germline V gene data show CDR1 as MDHEN and CDR2 as SYDVKM. CDR3 DNA sequence: TGTGCCAGCAGTTTATCAAGGGGGAGGGGATCGAACGAGCAGTACTTC. Protein: CASSLSRGRGSNEQYF.

This clonotype was observed a handful of times. This chain links TRBV6-5 with TRBJ2-1, with D perhaps matching TRBD1 or TRBD2 (5 bases each). The V gene's germline CDR1 is MNHEY and CDR2 SVGAGI. This CDR3 region has 15 residues. Deletions cut 6 bases from V and 1 base from J, with 13 bases between. The CDR3 is CASRRGQLSYNEQFF. The CDR3 nucleotides are TGTGCCAGCAGGAGGGGCCAGCTTTCCTACAATGAGCAGTTCTTC.

This chain connects TRBV27 to TRBJ2-7; possible D gene TRBD1, 6 bases. This CDR3 spans 15 amino acids. Germline values: CDR1 MNHEY, CDR2 SMNVEV (reference sequence). V was cut by 1 base and J by 2 bases, with 12 bases left in between. CDR3 bases: TGTGCCAGCAGTTTATTTGGGACACTAACCTACGAGCAGTACTTC. Protein: CASSLFGTLTYEQYF.

This clonotype was picked up a small number of times. The rearrangement links TRBV5-1 to TRBJ2-1; 9 bases agree with TRBD2. The CDR3 contains 19 residues. With V trimmed by 0 bases and J by 2 bases, 12 bases remained unmatched. Looked up from germline, CDR1 is SGHRS and CDR2 is YFSETQ. The DNA of the CDR3 is TGCGCCAGCAGCTTGGCCGCAAGCAGGACTAGCGACACCTACAATGAGCAGTTCTTC. Translating it yields CASSLAASRTSDTYNEQFF.

The chain joins TRBV6-2 or TRBV6-3 to TRBJ2-7; D remains ambiguous. Germline V gives CDR1 MNHEY, CDR2 SVGEGT. This CDR3 region has 14 residues. V lost 3 bases and J lost 2, with 11 bases in between. CDR3 sequence: CASSYPAGTYEQYF. The DNA of the CDR3 is TGTGCCAGCAGTTATCCCGCAGGTACCTACGAGCAGTACTTC.

This clonotype was counted at least ten times. The chain is built from TRBV7-2 and TRBJ2-2, with D possibly matching TRBD2 (6 bases). From germline, CDR1 is SGHTA and CDR2 FQGNSA. Trimming cost V 2 bases and J 1 base, with 8 bases left between them. This CDR3 is 15 amino acids long. CDR3: CASSLRRGNTGELFF. The CDR3 nucleotides are TGTGCCAGCAGCTTACGGCGGGGGAACACCGGGGAGCTGTTTTTT. Full variable domain (missing parts from reference TRBV7-2 and TRBJ2-2): GAGVSQSPSNKVTEKGKDVELRCDPISGHTALYWYRQSLGQGLEFLIYFQGNSAPDKSGLPSDRFSAERTGGSVSTLTIQRTQQEDSAVYLCASSLRRGNTGELFFGEGSRLTVL.

This clonotype was counted between two and nine times. The chain carries TRBV7-3 and TRBJ2-1; D gene uncertain. The germline gives CDR1 SGHTA, CDR2 FQGTGA. V was shortened by 4 bases and J by 0 bases, with 10 bases between the two germline ends. This CDR3 contains 15 residues. CDR3 amino acids: CASSSSRASYNEQFF. Written as DNA, the CDR3 is TGTGCCAGCAGCTCATCGAGAGCCTCCTACAATGAGCAGTTCTTC. Based on the CDR3 plus reference TRBV7-3 and TRBJ2-1, the full variable domain is GAGVSQTPSNKVTEKGKYVELRCDPISGHTALYWYRQSLGQGPEFLIYFQGTGAADDSGLPNDRFFAVRPEGSVSTLKIQRTERGDSAVYLCASSSSRASYNEQFFGPGTRLTVL.

This clonotype was seen at least ten times. The chain is built from TRBV29-1 and TRBJ2-2; either TRBD1 or TRBD2 may fit D (5 bases each). With 7 bases removed from V and 1 base from J, the gap between germline ends came to 13 bases. This CDR3 has 14 residues. Germline assignment: CDR1 SQVTM and CDR2 ANQGSEA. The CDR3 region is CSGEKGRNTGELFF. Here the CDR3 DNA reads TGCAGCGGGGAGAAGGGGAGGAACACCGGGGAGCTGTTTTTT.

The chain is built from TRBV6-2 or TRBV6-3 and TRBJ2-6; D is possibly TRBD1 (6 bases). V lost 7 bases, J lost 2 bases, and 15 bases lay in between. The CDR3 has 16 amino acids. Germline V gene lookup returns CDR1 MNHEY and CDR2 SVGEGT. For the CDR3, the DNA is TGTGCCAGCATTCGACACGCAGGGGCTGGGGCCAACGTCCTGACTTTC. Translated: CASIRHAGAGANVLTF.